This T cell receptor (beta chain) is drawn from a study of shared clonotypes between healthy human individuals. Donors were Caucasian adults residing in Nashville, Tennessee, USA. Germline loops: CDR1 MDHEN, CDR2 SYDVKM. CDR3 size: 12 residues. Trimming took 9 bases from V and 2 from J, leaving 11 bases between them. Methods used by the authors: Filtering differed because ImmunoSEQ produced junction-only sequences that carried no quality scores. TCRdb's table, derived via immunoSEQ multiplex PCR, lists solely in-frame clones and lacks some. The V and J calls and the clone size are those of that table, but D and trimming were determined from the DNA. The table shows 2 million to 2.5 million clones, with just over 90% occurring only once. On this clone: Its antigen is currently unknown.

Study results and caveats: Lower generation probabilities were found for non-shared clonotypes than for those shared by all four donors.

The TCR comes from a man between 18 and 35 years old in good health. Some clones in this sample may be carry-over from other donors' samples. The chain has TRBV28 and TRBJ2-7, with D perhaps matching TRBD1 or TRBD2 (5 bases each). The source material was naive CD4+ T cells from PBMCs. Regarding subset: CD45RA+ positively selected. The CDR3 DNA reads TGTGCCAGTTGGGGGACGCCCTACGAGCAGTACTTC. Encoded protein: CASWGTPYEQYF. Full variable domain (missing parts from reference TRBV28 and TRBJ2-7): DVKVTQSSRYLVKRTGEKVFLECVQDMDHENMFWYRQDPGLGLRLIYFSYDVKMKEKGDIPEGYSVSREKKERFSLILESASTNQTSMYLCASWGTPYEQYFGPGTRLTVT.